This TCR beta chain emerged from a study of blood T cell dynamics during melanoma immunotherapy. For the study at large: Metastatic melanoma patients received first-line pembrolizumab or nivolumab plus ipilimumab.

Germline CDR1 MDHEN, CDR2 SYDVKM. This CDR3 is built from 15 residues. The V segment lost 2 bases and the J segment 4 bases; nucleotides outside the gene matches: 7. Time point of the sample: week 3, after first cycle of checkpoint inhibitor. Sampling occurred pretreatment (T0) and at week 3 (W3), after cycle one of checkpoint blockade. Response was assessed by RECIST 1.1 at 12 weeks, except two rapid progressors. A fixed DNA input of roughly 0.35 ug was used per bulk PBMC sample. The data were produced by immunoSEQ multiplex PCR, yet TCRdb's version contains in-frame clones alone and is incomplete. Of more than 4,500 clones listed, about 80% are singletons.

The gene calls are TRBV28 and TRBJ2-7; 8 positions agree with TRBD2. The sequencing used blood, collected from a patient treated with checkpoint blockade. The sequence was collected from a human donor with melanoma. CDR3 DNA: TGTGCCAGCAGTTTAAGCGGGGGCTTGCGTTACGAGCAGTACTTC. Amino acids: CASSLSGGLRYEQYF. Full variable domain (outside the CDR3, taken from reference TRBV28 and TRBJ2-7): DVKVTQSSRYLVKRTGEKVFLECVQDMDHENMFWYRQDPGLGLRLIYFSYDVKMKEKGDIPEGYSVSREKKERFSLILESASTNQTSMYLCASSLSGGLRYEQYFGPGTRLTVT.